These 13 T cell receptor beta chains were sequenced from one sample in a study of blood T cell repertoires in COVID-19. Only in-frame clones appear in the TCRdb table, and some are missing; sequencing was by immunoSEQ multiplex PCR. The table lists about 270,000 clones, 70% to 90% of them singletons. Input material: peripheral blood. Receptors were obtained from a woman in her 30s with COVID-19, enrolled during active disease.

The chain recombines TRBV7-6 with TRBJ2-3; 9 bases fit TRBD2. Germline V gives CDR1 SGHVS, CDR2 FNYEAQ. Germline trimming cut 2 bases from V and 2 bases from J; bases unmatched to any gene: 8. The CDR3 runs 17 residues. CDR3 DNA sequence: TGTGCCAGCAGCTTATCCCGGCTAGCGGGGACCACAGATACGCAGTATTTT. Translation gives CASSLSRLAGTTDTQYF.

The V call is TRBV5-1, the J call TRBJ2-5; TRBD1 matches 11 bases. This CDR3 comprises 16 residues. CDR1 is SGHRS and CDR2 is YFSETQ in the germline V gene. The ends lost 4 bases at V and 5 bases at J; junction bases unmatched: 10. This CDR3 reads CASSQETRDRGETQYF. The DNA for the CDR3 is TGCGCCAGCAGCCAGGAAACCCGGGACAGGGGGGAGACCCAGTACTTC.

The chain combines TRBV20-1 with TRBJ2-1; possible D gene TRBD1, 6 bases. Per the germline V gene, CDR1 is DFQATT and CDR2 is SNEGSKA (reference sequence). Trimming removed 5 bases from V and 9 bases from J, with 11 bases in between. This CDR3 is 11 amino acids long. The chain's CDR3 is CSARQAGEQFF. CDR3 in DNA: TGCAGTGCTCGACAGGCCGGTGAGCAGTTCTTC.

The rearrangement uses TRBV5-1 and TRBJ2-1; 12 nucleotides match TRBD2. The CDR3 totals 15 residues. CDR1 is SGHRS and CDR2 is YFSETQ in the germline V gene. With 4 bases clipped from V and 4 bases from J, the junction kept 3 bases outside the gene matches. CDR3 bases: TGCGCCAGCAGCCCTAGCGGGGGGGAGTACAATGAGCAGTTCTTC. It specifies CASSPSGGEYNEQFF.

This chain joins TRBV5-4 and TRBJ1-2; 11 nucleotides line up with TRBD1. CDR1 is SGHNT, CDR2 YYREEE, per germline (reference sequence). The CDR3 loop spans 15 amino acids. Germline trimming cut 6 bases from V and 4 bases from J; bases unmatched to any gene: 8. The CDR3 DNA sequence: TGTGCCAGCATCGGACAGGGGGCGCGGGGCTATGGCTACACCTTC. Protein product: CASIGQGARGYGYTF.

This chain uses TRBV27 with TRBJ1-5; 7 bases match TRBD1. Trimming cost V 4 bases and J 2 bases; bases outside gene matches: 8. The germline V gene has CDR1 MNHEY and CDR2 SMNVEV (reference sequence). CDR3 size: 16 residues. CDR3 coding DNA: TGTGCCAGCAGTTCTGGACAGGTAAGAGGCAATCAGCCCCAGCATTTT. Its translation is CASSSGQVRGNQPQHF.

The genes are TRBV11-2 and TRBJ2-1, with 7 bases fitting TRBD2. Losses at the gene ends were 4 bases for V and 0 bases for J; bases not matched to a gene: 15. The CDR3 consists of 19 residues. Germline CDR1 is SGHAT and CDR2 is FQNNGV. CDR3 bases: TGTGCCAGCAGCTCTAGAGGGCTAGCGGCCAAAAGCTCCTACAATGAGCAGTTCTTC. Translating it yields CASSSRGLAAKSSYNEQFF.

The chain's CDR3 is CASSHAGPRGYNSPLHF. CDR3 coding DNA: TGTGCCAGCAGCCATGCCGGGCCACGGGGTTATAATTCACCCCTCCACTTT. The chain combines TRBV4-2 with TRBJ1-6; no clear D gene. The germline V gene encodes CDR1 LGHNA and CDR2 YNFKEQ. CDR3 length equals 17 residues. Trimming cost V 3 bases and J 4 bases, with 16 bases left between them.

This sequence joins TRBV27 and TRBJ1-4; unclear D gene. The CDR3 contains 13 residues. The germline V gene has CDR1 MNHEY and CDR2 SMNVEV (reference sequence). Trimming took off 2 bases at V and 6 bases at J, with 7 bases between the two ends. The CDR3 loop is CASSLRRDEKLFF. In DNA, the CDR3 is TGTGCCAGCAGTTTACGTCGGGATGAAAAACTGTTTTTT.

This chain links TRBV7-8 with TRBJ2-5; D may be TRBD2 (6 bases). The CDR3 covers 16 residues. V lost 3 bases and J 0 bases, leaving 14 bases between the germline ends. Per germline, CDR1 SGHVS and CDR2 FQNEAQ. The CDR3 DNA sequence: TGTGCCAGCAGCTTCACGGACTATCCGTACCAAGAGACCCAGTACTTC. Protein sequence: CASSFTDYPYQETQYF.

This sequence joins TRBV24-1 and TRBJ1-1; weak D call: TRBD1 (5 bases). CDR1 KGHDR and CDR2 SFDVKD come from the germline V gene. The V end was cut by 5 bases, the J end by 1 base, with 19 bases between. There are 17 residues in the CDR3. CDR3 sequence reads: CATSGKTLGLGNTEAFF. CDR3 DNA sequence: TGTGCCACCAGTGGAAAAACGTTGGGACTGGGGAACACTGAAGCTTTCTTT.

V is TRBV27 and J is TRBJ1-5; tentatively, D is TRBD1 (6 bases). The V end was cut by 3 bases, the J end by 5 bases, with 11 bases between. Germline CDR1 and CDR2: MNHEY and SMNVEV (reference sequence). The CDR3 is 14 residues long. The chain's CDR3 is CASSFTGSHQPQHF. DNA of the CDR3: TGTGCCAGCAGTTTCACAGGGAGCCATCAGCCCCAGCATTTT.

This chain uses TRBV29-1 with TRBJ1-2; 11 positions match TRBD1. This CDR3 has 14 amino acids. Germline V gene lookup returns CDR1 SQVTM and CDR2 ANQGSEA. The V gene end was trimmed by 6 bases and the J gene end by 4 bases; junction bases not matched to a gene: 7. The CDR3 region is CSVPGTGGFYGYTF. The CDR3 DNA sequence: TGCAGCGTACCCGGGACAGGGGGTTTCTATGGCTACACCTTC.